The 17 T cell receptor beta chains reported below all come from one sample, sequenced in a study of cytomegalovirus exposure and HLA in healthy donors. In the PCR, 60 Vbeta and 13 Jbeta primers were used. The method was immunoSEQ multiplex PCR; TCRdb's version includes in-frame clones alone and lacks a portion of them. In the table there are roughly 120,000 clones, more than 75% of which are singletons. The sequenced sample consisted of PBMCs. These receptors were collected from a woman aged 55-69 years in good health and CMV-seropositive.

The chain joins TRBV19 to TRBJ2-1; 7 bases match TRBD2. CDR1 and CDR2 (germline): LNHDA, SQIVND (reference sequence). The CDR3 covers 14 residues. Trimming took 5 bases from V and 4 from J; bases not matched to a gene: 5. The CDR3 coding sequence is TGTGCCAGTAGTGGGACGGGGGGTTACAATGAGCAGTTCTTC. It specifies CASSGTGGYNEQFF.

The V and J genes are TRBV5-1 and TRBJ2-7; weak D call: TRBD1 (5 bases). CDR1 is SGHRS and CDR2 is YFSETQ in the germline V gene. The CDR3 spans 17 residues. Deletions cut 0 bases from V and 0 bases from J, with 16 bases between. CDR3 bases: TGCGCCAGCAGCTTGGGACGGATTAGGGGTCTCTCCTACGAGCAGTACTTC. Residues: CASSLGRIRGLSYEQYF.

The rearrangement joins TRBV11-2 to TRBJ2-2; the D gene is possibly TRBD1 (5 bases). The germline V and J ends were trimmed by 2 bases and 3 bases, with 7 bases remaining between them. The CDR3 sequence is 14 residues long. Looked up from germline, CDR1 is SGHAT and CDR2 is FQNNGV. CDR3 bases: TGTGCCAGCAGCTTATCACAGGACACCGGGGAGCTGTTTTTT. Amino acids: CASSLSQDTGELFF.

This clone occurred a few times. The CDR3, as DNA: TGTGCCAGCAGACTAGCGGGATTCTACGAGCAGTACTTC. This sequence encodes CASRLAGFYEQYF. The chain carries TRBV27 and TRBJ2-5, with 10 bases identical to TRBD2. The J call is uncertain, as TRBJ2-7 better fits the DNA end. CDR3 length: 13 residues. Germline CDR1 reads MNHEY; CDR2 reads SMNVEV (reference sequence).

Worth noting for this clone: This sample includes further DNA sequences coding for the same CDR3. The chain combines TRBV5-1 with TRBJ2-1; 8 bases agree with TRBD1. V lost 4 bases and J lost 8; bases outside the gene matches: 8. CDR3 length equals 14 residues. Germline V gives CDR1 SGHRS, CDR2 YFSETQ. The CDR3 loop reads CASSPGTGGDEQFF. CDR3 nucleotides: TGCGCCAGCAGCCCAGGGACAGGAGGCGATGAGCAGTTCTTC.

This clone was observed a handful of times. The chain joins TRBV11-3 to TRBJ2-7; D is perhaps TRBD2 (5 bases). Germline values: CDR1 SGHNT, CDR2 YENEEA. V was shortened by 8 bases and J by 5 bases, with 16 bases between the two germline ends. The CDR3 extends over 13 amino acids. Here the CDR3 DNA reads TGTGCCAGCTCCTTGGCGGGTCGGCACGAGCAGTACTTC. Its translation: CASSLAGRHEQYF.

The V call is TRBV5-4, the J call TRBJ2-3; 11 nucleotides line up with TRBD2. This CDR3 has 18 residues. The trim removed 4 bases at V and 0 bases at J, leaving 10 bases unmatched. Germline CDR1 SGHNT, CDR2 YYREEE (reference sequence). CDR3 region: CASSQTASGGPSTDTQYF. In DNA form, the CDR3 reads TGTGCCAGCAGCCAAACTGCTAGCGGGGGGCCTAGCACAGATACGCAGTATTTT.

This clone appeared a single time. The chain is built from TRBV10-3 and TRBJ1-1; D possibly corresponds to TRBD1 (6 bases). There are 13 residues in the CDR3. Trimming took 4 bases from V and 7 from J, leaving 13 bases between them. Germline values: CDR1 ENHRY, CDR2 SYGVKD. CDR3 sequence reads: CAISVSGVDEAFF. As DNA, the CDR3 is TGTGCCATCAGTGTTTCAGGGGTGGATGAAGCTTTCTTT.

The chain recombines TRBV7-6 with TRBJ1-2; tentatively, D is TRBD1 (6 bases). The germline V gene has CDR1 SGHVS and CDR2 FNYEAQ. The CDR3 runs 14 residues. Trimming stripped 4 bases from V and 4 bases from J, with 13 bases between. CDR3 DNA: TGTGCCAGCAGCTGGTTAGAAGGGGGCTATGGCTACACCTTC. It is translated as CASSWLEGGYGYTF.

CDR3 sequence (DNA): TGTGCCAGCAGGTTACAGGAGAGCACTGAAGCTTTCTTT. This codes for CASRLQESTEAFF. The rearrangement uses TRBV2 and TRBJ1-1, with a weak D call TRBD1 (5 bases). CDR3 length: 13 residues. The germline V and J ends were trimmed by 6 bases and 4 bases, with 12 bases remaining between them. Germline values: CDR1 SNHLY, CDR2 FYNNEI.

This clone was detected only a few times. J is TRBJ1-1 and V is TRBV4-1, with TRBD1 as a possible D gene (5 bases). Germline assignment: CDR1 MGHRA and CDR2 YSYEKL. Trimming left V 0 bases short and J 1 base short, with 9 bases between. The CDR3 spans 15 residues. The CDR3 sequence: CASSQDFRGNTEAFF. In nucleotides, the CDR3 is TGCGCCAGCAGCCAAGATTTTAGGGGGAACACTGAAGCTTTCTTT.

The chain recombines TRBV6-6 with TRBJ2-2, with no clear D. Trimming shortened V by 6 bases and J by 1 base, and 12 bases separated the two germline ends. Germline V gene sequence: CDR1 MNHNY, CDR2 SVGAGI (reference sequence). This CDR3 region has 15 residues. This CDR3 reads CASSHRVQNTGELFF. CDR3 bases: TGTGCCAGCAGCCACCGGGTGCAGAACACCGGGGAGCTGTTTTTT.

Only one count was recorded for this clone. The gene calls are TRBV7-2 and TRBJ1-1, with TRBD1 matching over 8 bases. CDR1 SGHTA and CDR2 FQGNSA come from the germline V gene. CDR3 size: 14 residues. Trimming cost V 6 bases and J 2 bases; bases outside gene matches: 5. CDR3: CASRSDRANTEAFF. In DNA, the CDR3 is TGTGCCAGCAGATCGGACAGGGCCAACACTGAAGCTTTCTTT.

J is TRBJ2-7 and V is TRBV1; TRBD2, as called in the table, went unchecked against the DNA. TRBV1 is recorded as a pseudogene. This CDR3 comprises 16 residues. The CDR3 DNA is TGCACCAGCAGCCGGAGGGGAGGGGCCGAGGTCTGCGAGCAGTACTTC. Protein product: CTSSRRGGAEVCEQYF.

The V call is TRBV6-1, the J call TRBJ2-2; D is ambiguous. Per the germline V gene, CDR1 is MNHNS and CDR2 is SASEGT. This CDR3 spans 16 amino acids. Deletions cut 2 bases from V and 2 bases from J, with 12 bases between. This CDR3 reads CASSERLRRNTGELFF. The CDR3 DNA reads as TGTGCCAGCAGTGAACGGTTGCGAAGAAACACCGGGGAGCTGTTTTTT.

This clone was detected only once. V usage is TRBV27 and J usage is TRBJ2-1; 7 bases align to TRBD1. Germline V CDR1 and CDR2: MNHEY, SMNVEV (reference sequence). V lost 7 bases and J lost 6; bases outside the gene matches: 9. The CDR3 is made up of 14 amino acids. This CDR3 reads CASNPGTAGNEQFF. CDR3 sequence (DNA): TGTGCCAGCAACCCCGGGACAGCTGGCAATGAGCAGTTCTTC.

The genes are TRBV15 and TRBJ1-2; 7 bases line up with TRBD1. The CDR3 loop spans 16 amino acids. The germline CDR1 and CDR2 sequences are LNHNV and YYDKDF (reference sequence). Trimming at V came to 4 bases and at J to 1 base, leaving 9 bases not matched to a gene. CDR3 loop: CATSKGGQGDNYGYTF. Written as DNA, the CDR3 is TGTGCCACCAGCAAAGGAGGGCAGGGGGATAACTATGGCTACACCTTC.